These T cell receptor beta chains were read from a single sample in a study of beta chain features in type 1 diabetes. Measured with immunoSEQ multiplex PCR; TCRdb has only the in-frame clones, and not every one. The sample records about 340,000 clones, roughly 8% being singletons. Sequencing input: central memory CD4+ T cells from blood. The receptors were gathered from a woman aged 18 to 35 in good health. The CDR3 runs from the conserved cysteine through the conserved F or W. D genes are given only for firm matches. Clone size is shown for a subset of rows, as once, few, many or a class of expanded clone.

cdr3_length	clone_size	d_call	v_call	j_call	cdr3_aa	cdr3_nt
12	many	NA	TRBV2	TRBJ1-2	CASGGGIYGYTF	TGTGCCAGCGGTGGGGGTATTTATGGCTACACCTTC
12	NA	TRBD1	TRBV29-1	TRBJ2-7	CSVRGQIYEQYF	TGCAGCGTTCGGGGACAGATCTACGAGCAGTACTTC
13	few	NA	TRBV19	TRBJ2-6	CASHRDGANVLTF	TGTGCCAGCCACAGGGACGGGGCCAACGTCCTGACTTTC
14	few	NA	TRBV19	TRBJ2-1	CASSKGTIYNEQFF	TGTGCCAGTAGTAAAGGTACGATCTACAATGAGCAGTTCTTC
14	many	NA	TRBV10-3	TRBJ2-7	CAISEGHNSYEQYF	TGTGCCATCAGTGAGGGGCACAACTCCTACGAGCAGTACTTC
17	NA	TRBD1	TRBV18	TRBJ2-2	CASSLNSGQGSTGELFF	TGTGCCAGCTCACTTAACTCGGGACAGGGGAGCACCGGGGAGCTGTTTTTT
14	NA	TRBD2	TRBV28	TRBJ2-7	CASSYPSGRDEQYF	TGTGCCAGCAGTTACCCTAGCGGGAGGGACGAGCAGTACTTC
13	many	TRBD1	TRBV5-1	TRBJ2-7	CASSLRGSYEQYF	TGCGCCAGCAGCCTCAGGGGGTCCTACGAGCAGTACTTC
16	many	NA	TRBV13	TRBJ2-7	CASSSGESSIFHEQYF	TGTGCCAGCAGCTCGGGGGAGTCATCCATCTTTCACGAGCAGTACTTC
14	few	TRBD1	TRBV18	TRBJ2-5	CASSPGQGGETQYF	TGTGCCAGCTCACCGGGACAGGGGGGAGAGACCCAGTACTTC
16	NA	TRBD1	TRBV2	TRBJ2-5	CASSEGGQGAGETQYF	TGTGCCAGCAGTGAAGGGGGACAGGGGGCGGGAGAGACCCAGTACTTC
14	few	NA	TRBV7-3	TRBJ2-1	CASSSLLPPGEQFF	TGTGCCAGCAGCTCATTACTTCCCCCGGGTGAGCAGTTCTTC
13	few	NA	TRBV7-9	TRBJ1-1	CASSLGGDTEAFF	TGTGCCAGCAGCCTTGGAGGGGACACTGAAGCTTTCTTT
19	few	NA	TRBV15	TRBJ1-5	CATSRDKPGQMDSNQPQHF	TGTGCCACCAGCAGAGATAAACCGGGACAAATGGATAGCAATCAGCCCCAGCATTTT
15	NA	TRBD1	TRBV7-3	TRBJ2-5	CASSLRQGGQETQYF	TGTGCCAGCAGCTTACGACAGGGTGGACAAGAGACCCAGTACTTC
15	few	NA	TRBV7-8	TRBJ2-1	CASSKMDSTYNEQFF	TGTGCCAGCAGTAAAATGGACTCGACGTACAATGAGCAGTTCTTC
15	NA	TRBD1	TRBV5-1	TRBJ1-2	CASKAGTGFSVGYTF	TGCGCCAGCAAAGCCGGGACAGGTTTTTCTGTTGGCTACACCTTC
14	NA	NA	TRBV7-9	TRBJ1-2	CASSLEAGNYGYTF	TGTGCCAGCAGCTTAGAGGCAGGGAACTATGGCTACACCTTC
13	few	NA	TRBV11-3	TRBJ2-1	CASSTDTNNEQFF	TGTGCCAGCAGCACGGACACGAACAATGAGCAGTTCTTC
16	few	TRBD1	TRBV13	TRBJ2-7	CASSLETGGVRYEQYF	TGTGCCAGCAGCTTAGAGACAGGGGGCGTACGGTACGAGCAGTACTTC
12	many	NA	TRBV27	TRBJ1-4	CASRSLGEKLFF	TGTGCCAGCAGGAGCCTTGGTGAAAAACTGTTTTTT